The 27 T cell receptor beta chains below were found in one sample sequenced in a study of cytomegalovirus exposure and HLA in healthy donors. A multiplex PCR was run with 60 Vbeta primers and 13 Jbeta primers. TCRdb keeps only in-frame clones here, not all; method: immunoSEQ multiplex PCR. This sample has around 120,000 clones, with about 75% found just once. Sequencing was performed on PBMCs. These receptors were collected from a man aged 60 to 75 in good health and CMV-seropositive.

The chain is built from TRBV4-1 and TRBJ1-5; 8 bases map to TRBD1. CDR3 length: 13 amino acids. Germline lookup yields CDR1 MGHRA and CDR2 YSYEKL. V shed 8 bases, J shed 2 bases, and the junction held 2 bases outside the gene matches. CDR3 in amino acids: CASADRGNQPQHF. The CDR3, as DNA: TGCGCCAGCGCGGACAGGGGCAATCAGCCCCAGCATTTT.

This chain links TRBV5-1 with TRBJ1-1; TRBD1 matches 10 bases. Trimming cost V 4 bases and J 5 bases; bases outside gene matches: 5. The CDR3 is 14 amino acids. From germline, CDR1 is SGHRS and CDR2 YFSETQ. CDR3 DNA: TGCGCCAGCAGCCGACAGGGGGCGGGAACTGAAGCTTTCTTT. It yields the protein CASSRQGAGTEAFF.

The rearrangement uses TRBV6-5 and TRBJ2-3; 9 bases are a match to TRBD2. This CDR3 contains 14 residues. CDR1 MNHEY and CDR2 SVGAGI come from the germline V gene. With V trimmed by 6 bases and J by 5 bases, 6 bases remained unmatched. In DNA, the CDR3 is TGTGCCAGCAGCTTGTTAGCGGGAGAAGATACGCAGTATTTT. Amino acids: CASSLLAGEDTQYF.

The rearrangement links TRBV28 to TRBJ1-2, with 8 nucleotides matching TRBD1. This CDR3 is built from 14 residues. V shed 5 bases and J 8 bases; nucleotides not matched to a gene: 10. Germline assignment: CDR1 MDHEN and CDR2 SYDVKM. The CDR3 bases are TGTGCCAGCAGTATCCCGGGACAGGCGAACGGCTACACCTTC. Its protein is CASSIPGQANGYTF.

CDR3 bases: TGTGCCACCAGCAGAGATCTAGGCAGCCTACCTGAAGCTTTCTTT. Its translation: CATSRDLGSLPEAFF. The chain recombines TRBV15 with TRBJ1-1; D not certain. Trimming pared 0 bases from V and 6 bases from J, leaving 14 bases between. This CDR3 has 15 amino acids. Germline loops: CDR1 LNHNV, CDR2 YYDKDF (reference sequence).

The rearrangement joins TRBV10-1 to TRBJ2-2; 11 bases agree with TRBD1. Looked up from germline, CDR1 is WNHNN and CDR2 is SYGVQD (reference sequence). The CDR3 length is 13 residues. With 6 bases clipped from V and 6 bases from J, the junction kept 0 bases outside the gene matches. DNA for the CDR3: TGCGCCAGCAGGGGACAGGGGGCCGGGGAGCTGTTTTTT. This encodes CASRGQGAGELFF.

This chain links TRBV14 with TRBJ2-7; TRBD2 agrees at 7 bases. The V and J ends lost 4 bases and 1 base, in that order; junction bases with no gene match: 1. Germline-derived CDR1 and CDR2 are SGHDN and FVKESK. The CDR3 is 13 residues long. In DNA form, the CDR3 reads TGTGCCAGCAGCCTCGGGGGGTCCTACGAGCAGTACTTC. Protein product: CASSLGGSYEQYF. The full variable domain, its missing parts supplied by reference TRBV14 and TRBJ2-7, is EAGVTQFPSHSVIEKGQTVTLRCDPISGHDNLYWYRRVMGKEIKFLLHFVKESKQDESGMPNNRFLAERTGGTYSTLKVQPAELEDSGVYFCASSLGGSYEQYFGPGTRLTVT.

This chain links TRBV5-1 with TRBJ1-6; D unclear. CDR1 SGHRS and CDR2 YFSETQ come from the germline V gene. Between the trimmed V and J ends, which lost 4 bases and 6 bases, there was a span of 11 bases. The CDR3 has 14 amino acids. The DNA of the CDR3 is TGCGCCAGCAGCAAGGGAGACTCTAATTCACCCCTCCACTTT. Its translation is CASSKGDSNSPLHF.

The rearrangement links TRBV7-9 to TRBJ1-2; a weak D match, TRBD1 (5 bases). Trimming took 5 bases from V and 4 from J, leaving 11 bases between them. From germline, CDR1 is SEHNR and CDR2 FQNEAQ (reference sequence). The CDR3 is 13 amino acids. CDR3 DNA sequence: TGTGCCAGCAGCGGGGGGGGAGGCTATGGCTACACCTTC. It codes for CASSGGGGYGYTF.

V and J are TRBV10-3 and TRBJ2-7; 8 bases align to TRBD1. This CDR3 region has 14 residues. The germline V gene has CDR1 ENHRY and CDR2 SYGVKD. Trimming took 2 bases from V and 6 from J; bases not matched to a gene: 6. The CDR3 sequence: CAISEPGQVTEQYF. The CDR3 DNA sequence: TGTGCCATCAGTGAGCCGGGACAGGTCACCGAGCAGTACTTC.

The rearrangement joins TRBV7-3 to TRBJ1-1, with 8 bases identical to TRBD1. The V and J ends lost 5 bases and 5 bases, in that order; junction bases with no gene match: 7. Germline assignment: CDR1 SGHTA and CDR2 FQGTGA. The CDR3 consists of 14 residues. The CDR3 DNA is TGTGCCAGCAGCGCCGCAGGGGGCAGAACTGAAGCTTTCTTT. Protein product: CASSAAGGRTEAFF.

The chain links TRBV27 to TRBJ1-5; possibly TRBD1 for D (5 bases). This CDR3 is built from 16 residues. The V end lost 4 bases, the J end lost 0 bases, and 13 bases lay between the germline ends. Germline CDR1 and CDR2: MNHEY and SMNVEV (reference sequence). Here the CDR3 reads CASSSGHPYSNQPQHF. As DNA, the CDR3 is TGTGCCAGCAGTTCTGGACACCCGTATAGCAATCAGCCCCAGCATTTT.

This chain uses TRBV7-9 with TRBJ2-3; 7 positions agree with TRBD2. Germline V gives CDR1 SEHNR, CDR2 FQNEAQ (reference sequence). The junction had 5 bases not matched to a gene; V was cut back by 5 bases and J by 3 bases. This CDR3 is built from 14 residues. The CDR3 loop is CASSPHGGTDTQYF. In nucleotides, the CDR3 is TGTGCCAGCAGCCCCCACGGGGGGACAGATACGCAGTATTTT.

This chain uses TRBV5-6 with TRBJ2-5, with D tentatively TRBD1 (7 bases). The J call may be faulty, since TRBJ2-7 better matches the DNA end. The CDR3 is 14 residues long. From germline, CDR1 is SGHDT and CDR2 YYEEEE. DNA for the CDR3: TGTGCCAGCAGCGCCGACAGGGAGGCCTACGAGCAGTACTTC. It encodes CASSADREAYEQYF.

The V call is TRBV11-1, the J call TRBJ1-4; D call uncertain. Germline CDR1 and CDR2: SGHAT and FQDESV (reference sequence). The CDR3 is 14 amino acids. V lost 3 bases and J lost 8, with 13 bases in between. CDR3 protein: CASSFNRENEKLFF. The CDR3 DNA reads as TGTGCCAGCAGCTTTAACAGAGAGAACGAAAAACTGTTTTTT.

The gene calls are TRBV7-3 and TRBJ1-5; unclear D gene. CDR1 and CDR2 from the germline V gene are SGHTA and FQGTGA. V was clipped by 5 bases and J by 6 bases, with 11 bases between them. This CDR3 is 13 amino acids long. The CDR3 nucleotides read TGTGCCAGCAGCCTTACAGAGGGTCAGCCCCAGCATTTT. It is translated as CASSLTEGQPQHF.

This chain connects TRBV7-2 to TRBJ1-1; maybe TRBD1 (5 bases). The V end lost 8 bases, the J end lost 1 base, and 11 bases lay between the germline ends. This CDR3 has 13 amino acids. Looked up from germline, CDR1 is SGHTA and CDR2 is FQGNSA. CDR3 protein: CASRPGGNTEAFF. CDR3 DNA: TGTGCCAGCCGTCCGGGGGGGAACACTGAAGCTTTCTTT.

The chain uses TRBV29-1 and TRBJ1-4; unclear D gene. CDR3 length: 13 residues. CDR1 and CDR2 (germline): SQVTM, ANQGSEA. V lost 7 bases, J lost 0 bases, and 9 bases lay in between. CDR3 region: CSATDATNEKLFF. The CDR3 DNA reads TGCAGCGCCACAGATGCAACTAATGAAAAACTGTTTTTT.

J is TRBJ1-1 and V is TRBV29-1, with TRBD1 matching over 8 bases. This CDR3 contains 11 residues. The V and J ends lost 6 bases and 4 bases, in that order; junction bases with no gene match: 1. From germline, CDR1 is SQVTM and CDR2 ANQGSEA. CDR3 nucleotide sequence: TGCAGCGTGACAGGGGTCACTGAAGCTTTCTTT. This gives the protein CSVTGVTEAFF. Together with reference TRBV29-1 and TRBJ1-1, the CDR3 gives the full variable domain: SAVISQKPSRDICQRGTSLTIQCQVDSQVTMMFWYRQQPGQSLTLIATANQGSEATYESGFVIDKFPISRPNLTFSTLTVSNMSPEDSSIYLCSVTGVTEAFFGQGTRLTVV.

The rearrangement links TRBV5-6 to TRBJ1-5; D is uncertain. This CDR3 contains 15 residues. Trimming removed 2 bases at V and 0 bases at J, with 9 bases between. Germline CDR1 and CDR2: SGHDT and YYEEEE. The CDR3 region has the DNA TGTGCCAGCAGCTTAGCATTTTATAGCAATCAGCCCCAGCATTTT. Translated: CASSLAFYSNQPQHF. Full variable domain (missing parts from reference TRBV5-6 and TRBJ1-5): DAGVTQSPTHLIKTRGQQVTLRCSPKSGHDTVSWYQQALGQGPQFIFQYYEEEERQRGNFPDRFSGHQFPNYSSELNVNALLLGDSALYLCASSLAFYSNQPQHFGDGTRLSIL.

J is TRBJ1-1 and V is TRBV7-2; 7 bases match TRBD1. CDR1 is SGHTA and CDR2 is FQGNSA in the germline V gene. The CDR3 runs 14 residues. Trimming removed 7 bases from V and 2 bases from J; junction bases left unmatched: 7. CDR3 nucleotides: TGTGCCAGCATTCCGGACAGGCTTAACACTGAAGCTTTCTTT. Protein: CASIPDRLNTEAFF.

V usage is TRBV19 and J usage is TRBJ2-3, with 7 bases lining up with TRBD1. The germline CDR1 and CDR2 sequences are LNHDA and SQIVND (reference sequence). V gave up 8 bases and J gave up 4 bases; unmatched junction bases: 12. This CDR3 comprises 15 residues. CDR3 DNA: TGTGCCAGTCGTTCACAGGGGATGATGCCAGATACGCAGTATTTT. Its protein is CASRSQGMMPDTQYF.

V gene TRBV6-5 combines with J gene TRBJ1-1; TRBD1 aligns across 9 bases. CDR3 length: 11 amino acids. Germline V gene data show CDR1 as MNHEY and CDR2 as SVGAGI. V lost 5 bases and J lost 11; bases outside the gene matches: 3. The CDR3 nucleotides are TGTGCCAGCAGTACGACAGGGGGGGCTTTCTTT. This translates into CASSTTGGAFF.

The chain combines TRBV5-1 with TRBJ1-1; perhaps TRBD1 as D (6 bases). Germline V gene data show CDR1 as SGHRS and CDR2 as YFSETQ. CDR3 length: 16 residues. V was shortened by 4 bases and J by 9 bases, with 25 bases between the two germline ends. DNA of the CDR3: TGCGCCAGCAGCCCGCCCCGAACCGACAGGCGGGCCCAAGCTTTCTTT. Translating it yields CASSPPRTDRRAQAFF.

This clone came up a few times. In nucleotides, the CDR3 is TGTGCCAGCAGCTTAGAGTATGGTCCGCGTAGCGGGAGGGGGGAGTACAATGAGCAGTTCTTC. As protein: CASSLEYGPRSGRGEYNEQFF. The chain combines TRBV7-8 with TRBJ2-1, with 11 bases matching TRBD2. The CDR3 is 21 amino acids. Per the germline V gene, CDR1 is SGHVS and CDR2 is FQNEAQ. J lost 4 bases, V lost 1 base, and 18 bases had no gene match.

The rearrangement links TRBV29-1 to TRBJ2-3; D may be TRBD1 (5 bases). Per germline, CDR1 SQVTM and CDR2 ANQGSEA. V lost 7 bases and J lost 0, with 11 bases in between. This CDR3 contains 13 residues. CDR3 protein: CSGLGPSTDTQYF. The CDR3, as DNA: TGCAGCGGGTTGGGGCCTAGCACAGATACGCAGTATTTT.

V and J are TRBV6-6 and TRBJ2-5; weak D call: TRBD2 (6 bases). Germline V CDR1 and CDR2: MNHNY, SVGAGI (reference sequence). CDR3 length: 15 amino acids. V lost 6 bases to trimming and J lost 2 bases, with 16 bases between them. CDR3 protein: CASRLGLAAQETQYF. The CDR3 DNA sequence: TGTGCCAGCAGACTTGGGTTAGCGGCGCAAGAGACCCAGTACTTC.